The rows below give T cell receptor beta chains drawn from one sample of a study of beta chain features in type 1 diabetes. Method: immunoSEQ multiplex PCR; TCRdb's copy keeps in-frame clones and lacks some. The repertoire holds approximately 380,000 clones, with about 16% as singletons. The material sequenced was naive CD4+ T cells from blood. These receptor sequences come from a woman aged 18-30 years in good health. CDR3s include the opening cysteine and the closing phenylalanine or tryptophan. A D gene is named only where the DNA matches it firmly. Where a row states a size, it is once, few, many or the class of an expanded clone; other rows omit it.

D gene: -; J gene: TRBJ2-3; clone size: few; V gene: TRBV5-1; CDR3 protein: CASSTGTSTDTQYF; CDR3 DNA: TGCGCCAGCAGCACCGGGACTAGCACAGATACGCAGTATTTT
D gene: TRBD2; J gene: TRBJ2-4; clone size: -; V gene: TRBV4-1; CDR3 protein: CASSQALGGREAKNIQYF; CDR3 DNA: TGCGCCAGCAGCCAAGCCTTAGGAGGGAGGGAGGCCAAAAACATTCAGTACTTC
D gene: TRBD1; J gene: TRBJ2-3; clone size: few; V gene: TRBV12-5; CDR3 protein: CASADRVSTDTQYF; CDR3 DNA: TGTGCTAGTGCGGACAGGGTCAGCACAGATACGCAGTATTTT
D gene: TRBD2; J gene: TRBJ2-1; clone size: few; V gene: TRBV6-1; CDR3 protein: CASSSGTSGNNEQFF; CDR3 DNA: TGTGCCAGCAGCTCCGGGACTAGCGGGAACAATGAGCAGTTCTTC
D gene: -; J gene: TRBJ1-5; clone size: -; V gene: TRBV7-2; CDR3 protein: CASSFQLGQPQHF; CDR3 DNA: TGTGCCAGCAGCTTTCAACTCGGTCAGCCCCAGCATTTT
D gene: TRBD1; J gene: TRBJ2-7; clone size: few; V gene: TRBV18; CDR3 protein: CASSQGAPGHEQYF; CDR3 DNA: TGTGCCAGCTCACAGGGGGCGCCGGGCCACGAGCAGTACTTC
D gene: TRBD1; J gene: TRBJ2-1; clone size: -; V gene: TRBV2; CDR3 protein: CASRTGLDEQFF; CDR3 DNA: TGTGCCAGCAGGACAGGGTTAGATGAGCAGTTCTTC
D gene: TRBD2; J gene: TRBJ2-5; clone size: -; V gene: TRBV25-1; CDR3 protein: CASSGIGAGEETQYF; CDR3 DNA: TGTGCCAGCAGTGGAATAGGGGCGGGAGAAGAGACCCAGTACTTC
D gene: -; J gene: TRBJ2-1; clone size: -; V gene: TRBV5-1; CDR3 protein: CASSPFFDEQFF; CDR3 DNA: TGCGCCAGCAGTCCGTTTTTCGATGAGCAGTTCTTC
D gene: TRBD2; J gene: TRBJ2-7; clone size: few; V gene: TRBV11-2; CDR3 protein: CASSLAASGSYEQYF; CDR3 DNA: TGTGCCAGCAGCTTAGCGGCTAGCGGCTCCTACGAGCAGTACTTC
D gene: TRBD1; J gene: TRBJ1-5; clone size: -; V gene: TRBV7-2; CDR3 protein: CASSRRQGSNQPQHF; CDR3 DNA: TGTGCCAGCAGCCGCCGACAGGGTAGCAATCAGCCCCAGCATTTT
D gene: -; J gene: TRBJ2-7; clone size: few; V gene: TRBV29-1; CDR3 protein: CSVEVWGPYEQYF; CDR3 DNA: TGCAGCGTTGAAGTATGGGGGCCTTACGAGCAGTACTTC
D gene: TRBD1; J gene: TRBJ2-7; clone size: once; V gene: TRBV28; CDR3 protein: CASSPAGTGPREQYF; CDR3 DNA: TGTGCCAGCAGTCCAGCCGGGACAGGACCCCGCGAGCAGTACTTC
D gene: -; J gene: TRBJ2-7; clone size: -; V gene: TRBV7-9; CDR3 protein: CASSRAGVDHYEQYF; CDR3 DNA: TGTGCCAGCAGCCGCGCAGGGGTCGATCACTACGAGCAGTACTTC
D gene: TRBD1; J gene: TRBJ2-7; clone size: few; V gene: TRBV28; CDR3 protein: CASSFLDRGREQYF; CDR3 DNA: TGTGCCAGCAGTTTTCTGGACAGGGGACGCGAGCAGTACTTC
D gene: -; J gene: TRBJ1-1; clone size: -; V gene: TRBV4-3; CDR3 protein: CASRQQTAMNTEAFF; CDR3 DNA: TGCGCCAGCAGACAACAGACAGCTATGAACACTGAAGCTTTCTTT
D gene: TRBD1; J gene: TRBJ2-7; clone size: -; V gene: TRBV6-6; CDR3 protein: CASSSGQYEQYF; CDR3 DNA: TGTGCCAGCAGCTCGGGACAGTACGAGCAGTACTTC
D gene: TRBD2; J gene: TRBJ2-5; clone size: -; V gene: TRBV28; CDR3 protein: CASSSGLAGETQYF; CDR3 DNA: TGTGCCAGCAGTTCCGGACTAGCGGGAGAGACCCAGTACTTC
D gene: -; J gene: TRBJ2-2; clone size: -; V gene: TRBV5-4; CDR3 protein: CATRDINTGELFF; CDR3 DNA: TGTGCCACTCGGGACATTAACACCGGGGAGCTGTTTTTT
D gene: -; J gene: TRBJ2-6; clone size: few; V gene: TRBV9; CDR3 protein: CASTPGVSGANVLTF; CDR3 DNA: TGTGCCAGCACCCCAGGGGTCTCTGGGGCCAACGTCCTGACTTTC
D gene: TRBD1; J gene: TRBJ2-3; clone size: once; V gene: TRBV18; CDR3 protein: CASSSGQLTDTQYF; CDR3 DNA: TGTGCCAGCTCATCGGGACAGCTCACAGATACGCAGTATTTT
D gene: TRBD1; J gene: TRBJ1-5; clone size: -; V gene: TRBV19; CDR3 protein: CASSTRTGWDQPQHF; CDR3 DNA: TGTGCCAGTAGTACGCGGACAGGTTGGGATCAGCCCCAGCATTTT
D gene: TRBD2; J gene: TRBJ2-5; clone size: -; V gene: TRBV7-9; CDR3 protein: CASSLSRDYQETQYF; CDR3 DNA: TGTGCCAGCAGCTTATCCCGGGACTATCAAGAGACCCAGTACTTC
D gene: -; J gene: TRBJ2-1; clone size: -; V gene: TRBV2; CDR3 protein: CAGGPYNEQFF; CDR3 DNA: TGTGCCGGGGGCCCCTACAATGAGCAGTTCTTC
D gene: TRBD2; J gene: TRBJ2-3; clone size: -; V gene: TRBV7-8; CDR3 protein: CASSFRAGSTDTQYF; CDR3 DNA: TGTGCCAGCAGCTTCAGAGCGGGAAGCACAGATACGCAGTATTTT
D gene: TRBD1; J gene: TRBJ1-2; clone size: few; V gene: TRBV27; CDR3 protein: CASSLSWTGGGGYTF; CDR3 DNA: TGTGCCAGCAGTTTATCGTGGACAGGGGGCGGGGGCTACACCTTC
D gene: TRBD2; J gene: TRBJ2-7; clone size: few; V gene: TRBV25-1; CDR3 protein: CASSDPRGISYEQYF; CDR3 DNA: TGTGCCAGCAGTGATCCGCGGGGGATATCCTACGAGCAGTACTTC
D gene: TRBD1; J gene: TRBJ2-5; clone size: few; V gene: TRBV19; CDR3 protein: CASSGRTGGETQYF; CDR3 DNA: TGTGCCAGTAGTGGGAGGACAGGGGGCGAGACCCAGTACTTC
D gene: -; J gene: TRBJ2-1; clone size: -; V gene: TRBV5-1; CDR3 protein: CASSLGSGYNEQFF; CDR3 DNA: TGCGCCAGCAGCTTGGGTTCAGGCTACAATGAGCAGTTCTTC
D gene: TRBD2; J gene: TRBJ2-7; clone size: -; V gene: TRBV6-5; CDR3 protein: CASSYSSGRGYEQYF; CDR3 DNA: TGTGCCAGCAGTTACTCGTCCGGGAGGGGGTACGAGCAGTACTTC
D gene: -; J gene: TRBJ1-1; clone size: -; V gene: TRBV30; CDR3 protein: CAWSVQENTEAFF; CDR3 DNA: TGTGCCTGGAGTGTACAGGAGAACACTGAAGCTTTCTTT
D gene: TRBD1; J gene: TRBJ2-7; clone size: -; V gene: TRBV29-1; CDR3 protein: CSVEQGASYEQYF; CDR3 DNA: TGCAGCGTTGAACAGGGGGCTTCCTACGAGCAGTACTTC
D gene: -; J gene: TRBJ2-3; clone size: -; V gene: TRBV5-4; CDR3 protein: CASSNGVSTDTQYF; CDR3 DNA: TGTGCCAGCAGTAATGGAGTCAGCACAGATACGCAGTATTTT
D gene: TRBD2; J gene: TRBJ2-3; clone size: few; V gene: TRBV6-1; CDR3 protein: CASLIGTSGDTQYF; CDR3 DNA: TGTGCCAGTCTCATCGGGACTAGCGGAGATACGCAGTATTTT
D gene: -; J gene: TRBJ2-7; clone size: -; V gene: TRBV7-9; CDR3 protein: CASSLITGSYEQYF; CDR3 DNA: TGTGCCAGCAGCTTAATTACAGGGTCCTACGAGCAGTACTTC
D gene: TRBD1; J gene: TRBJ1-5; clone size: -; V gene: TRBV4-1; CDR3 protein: CASSQGEGRGQQPQHF; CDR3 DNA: TGCGCCAGCAGCCAAGGAGAAGGCAGGGGGCAACAGCCCCAGCATTTT
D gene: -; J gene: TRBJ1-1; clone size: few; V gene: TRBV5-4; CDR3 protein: CASSFHGNTEAFF; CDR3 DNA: TGTGCCAGCAGCTTTCACGGGAACACTGAAGCTTTCTTT
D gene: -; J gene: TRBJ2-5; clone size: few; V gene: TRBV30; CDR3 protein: CAWSFGEETQYF; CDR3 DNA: TGTGCCTGGAGTTTCGGGGAAGAGACCCAGTACTTC
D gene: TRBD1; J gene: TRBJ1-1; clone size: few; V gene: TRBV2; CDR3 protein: CASTRDRGQNTEAFF; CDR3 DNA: TGTGCCAGCACCCGGGACAGGGGACAGAACACTGAAGCTTTCTTT
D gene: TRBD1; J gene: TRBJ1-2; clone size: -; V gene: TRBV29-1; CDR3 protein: CSVGETGTYGYTF; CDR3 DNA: TGCAGCGTTGGAGAGACAGGGACCTATGGCTACACCTTC
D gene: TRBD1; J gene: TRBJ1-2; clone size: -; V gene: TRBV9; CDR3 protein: CASRTSSGTGGSYGYTF; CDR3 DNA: TGTGCCAGCAGGACCTCGTCCGGGACAGGGGGATCCTATGGCTACACCTTC
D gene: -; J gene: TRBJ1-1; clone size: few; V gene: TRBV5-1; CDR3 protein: CASSLVGDTEAFF; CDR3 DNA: TGCGCCAGCAGCTTGGTAGGGGACACTGAAGCTTTCTTT
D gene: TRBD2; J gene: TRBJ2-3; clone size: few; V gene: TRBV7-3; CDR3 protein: CASSLAGVTDTQYF; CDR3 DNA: TGTGCCAGCAGCTTAGCGGGAGTCACAGATACGCAGTATTTT
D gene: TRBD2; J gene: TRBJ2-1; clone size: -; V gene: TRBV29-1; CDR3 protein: CSVTGLAGVNEQFF; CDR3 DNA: TGCAGCGTCACGGGACTAGCGGGAGTTAATGAGCAGTTCTTC
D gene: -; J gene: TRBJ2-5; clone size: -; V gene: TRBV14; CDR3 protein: CASSQDLGRLQYF; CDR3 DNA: TGTGCCAGCAGCCAAGATCTGGGGCGCCTCCAGTACTTC
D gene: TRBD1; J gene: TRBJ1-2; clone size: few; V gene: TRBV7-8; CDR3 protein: CASSSRQGANYGYTF; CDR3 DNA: TGTGCCAGCAGCTCCCGACAGGGGGCTAACTATGGCTACACCTTC
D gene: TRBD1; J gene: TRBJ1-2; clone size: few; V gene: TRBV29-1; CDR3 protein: CSAGTGITYGYTF; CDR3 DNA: TGCAGCGCCGGGACAGGGATCACCTATGGCTACACCTTC
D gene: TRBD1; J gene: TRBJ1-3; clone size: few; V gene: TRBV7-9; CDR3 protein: CASTSTGAGNTIYF; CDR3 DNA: TGTGCCAGCACTTCGACAGGGGCTGGAAACACCATATATTTT
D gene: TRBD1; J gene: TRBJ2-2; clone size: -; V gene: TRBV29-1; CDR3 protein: CSVEARGRTGELFF; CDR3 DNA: TGCAGCGTTGAAGCGAGGGGGCGGACCGGGGAGCTGTTTTTT
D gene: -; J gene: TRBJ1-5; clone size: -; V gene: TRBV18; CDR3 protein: CASSPQGPGQPQHF; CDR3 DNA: TGTGCCAGCTCACCACAGGGCCCGGGACAGCCCCAGCATTTT
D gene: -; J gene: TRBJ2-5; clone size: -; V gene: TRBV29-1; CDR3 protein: CSVVVVAQGGEKETQYF; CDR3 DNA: TGCAGCGTTGTCGTGGTTGCGCAGGGCGGGGAGAAAGAGACCCAGTACTTC
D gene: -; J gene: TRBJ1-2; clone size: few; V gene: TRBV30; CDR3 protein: CASGEYGYTF; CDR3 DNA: TGTGCCTCCGGGGAGTATGGCTACACCTTC